This T cell receptor (beta chain) was recorded in a study of cytomegalovirus exposure and HLA in healthy donors. On the study more broadly: Clustering assigned about 79% of the approximately 400 genotyped donors to the Caucasian-associated ancestry cluster. Study-level points and caveats: It was in a later analysis that TCR association rates were seen to vary by HLA locus, highest for DRB1 and lowest for HLA-C. With later analysis, a missense DCLRE1C variant became linked to TCR beta V- and J-gene trimming.

Trimming removed 2 bases at V and 4 bases at J, with 11 bases between. CDR1 and CDR2 from the germline V gene are SGHTA and FQGNSA. The length of the CDR3 is 14 residues. The PCR employed 60 Vbeta primers together with 13 Jbeta primers. Assay used: immunoSEQ multiplex PCR; TCRdb lists only in-frame clones, some missing. The table shows 120,000 or so clones, with 65% to 75% occurring only once. As for this clone: Its specificity is not known.

The TCR comes from a woman aged 45-65 years in good health and CMV-seropositive. The rearrangement links TRBV7-2 to TRBJ1-2, with D hard to call. Sequenced sample: PBMCs. The CDR3 nucleotides read TGTGCCAGCAGCTTATCGTCAGGAACCTATGGCTACACCTTC. This translates into CASSLSSGTYGYTF.